This T cell receptor beta chain emerged from a study of T cell responses to AZD1222 COVID-19 vaccine (dated by TCRdb to the early 2020s). Concerning the study at large: AZD1222 recipients given second doses at about 4 weeks or at about 12 weeks were pooled, since spike-specific TCR depth and breadth were not found to differ between the two schedules. TCR sequencing was performed for some 250 trial participants, of whom about 200 were given two doses of AZD1222 and about 25 were given two doses of MenACWY control vaccine. Enrollment into the trials was organized by age into subgroups of 18-55, 56-69 and 70-plus years, and those subgroups contained approximately 160, 26 and 62 TCR-sequenced participants, respectively.

Spanning cysteine to phenylalanine, the CDR3 consists of 14 amino acids. Just CDR3 DNA is preserved here, 42 bases in frame from base 1. The germline V gene specifies SGHRS as CDR1 and YFSETQ as CDR2. The V end loses 0 bases and the J end loses 3 bases, and a stretch of 10 bases separates them. As to this clone: The antigen it binds to is not known. Base quality data are lacking; no much larger clone is found one base away.

The sample's time point, from its label and the paper: baseline before first vaccination. Vaccinee samples were obtained from the UK trials COV001 and COV002, which included a single-blind randomized controlled phase 2/3 trial of AZD1222 (ChAdOx1 nCoV-19) in healthy adults. For TCRbeta chain sequencing, PBMC samples from trial participants were taken at day 0 and at day 28 after the second dose. Overall results and qualifications from the work: Vaccine-associated CD4 TCRs spanned the whole spike protein, with dominant responses in regions 160-218 and 743-854. After two AZD1222 doses, spike-specific TCR breadth and depth were significantly higher than at day 0 and than in MenACWY recipients. Most participants were white British and females outnumbered males, and the authors suggested that clonal diversity may have been underestimated. Epitopes outside the regions mutated in the B.1.351 and B.1.1.7 variants were reportedly recognized by nearly half of the unique spike-specific TCRs. Conclusions about previously exposed vaccinees were limited because only five to seven AZD1222 recipients were SARS-CoV-2 seropositive at baseline. In the small 56-69-year group, the increase in depth fell short of significance, most likely because of low power. No day 14 peak-response samples were available, so repertoires were characterized only after the peak T cell response.

The CDR3 regions of human TCRbeta chains were analyzed by immunosequencing. Regarding the original processing steps: Repertoire TCRs were matched against a reference library of SARS-CoV-2-specific TCRs generated with the MIRA antigen-specificity platform. Breadth was defined as the fraction of unique TCRs that were SARS-CoV-2-associated. Depth was defined as the fraction of total T cells that were SARS-CoV-2-associated. Using the MIRA data, every spike-specific TCR was mapped to the spike region that the TCR reacted to and assigned to either a CD4 or a CD8 class. Log10-transformed breadth and depth values were compared by one-way ANOVA with Sidak's multiple comparisons tests. The clones in this table, taken by TCRdb from immuneACCESS, are in-frame only. Not every clone is retained; where verified, under half of the shortfall comes from an unresolved V gene, and the cause of the rest is unknown. The V and J calls and clone size were taken over from that table, and D and trimming were inferred from the DNA. Counted in this sample were about 150,000 clones; 88% of them appeared once. The top ten clones comprise around 2.9% of the sample.

The rearranged segments are TRBV5-1 and TRBJ2-7; the D gene is perhaps TRBD1 or TRBD2, as each covers 6 bases. The origin of this receptor is an adult in good health. Sequences were derived from peripheral blood, sampled on day 0 of AZD1222 vaccination. The CDR3 reads CASSLEGGNYEQYF. The nucleotides read TGCGCCAGCAGCTTGGAGGGGGGCAACTACGAGCAGTACTTC.